The entry that follows covers one T cell receptor beta chain sequence. Its target is unknown. This record belongs to a study of cytomegalovirus exposure and HLA in healthy donors. Study results and limitations: It was reported in a later analysis that an Asian-associated ancestry cluster showed fewer N-insertions than the approximately 690-donor mean. CMV antigen specificity of a few CMV-associated chains was confirmed in vitro. The investigators catalogued 164 TCR beta chains as cytomegalovirus-associated.

The trim removed 2 bases at V and 8 bases at J, leaving 8 bases unmatched. The length of the CDR3 is 14 residues. The germline V gene encodes CDR1 MNHEY and CDR2 SMNVEV (reference sequence). The PCR had 60 Vbeta and 13 Jbeta primers. Clones were read by immunoSEQ multiplex PCR, and TCRdb kept only the in-frame ones, dropping some. The table lists some 150,000 clones, about four fifths of them singletons. J is TRBJ1-2 and V is TRBV27; 7 nucleotides align to TRBD1. The sequence was collected from a young man in good health and CMV-seronegative. The sample comprised PBMCs. CDR3 bases: TGTGCCAGCAGTTTACTCTACAGGGGAGAGGGCTACACCTTC. Translation: CASSLLYRGEGYTF.